Sequencing of this TCR beta chain was carried out in a study of regulatory T cells in long-lasting Graves disease. Study-wide results and caveats: Persistent disease samples used TRBV28, TRBJ1-2 and TRBJ2-5 preferentially.

Specified time point: persistent/refractory GD, antithyroid drugs over 5 years with positive TRAb. Researchers made the TCR library from RNA that was extracted from PBMCs. Germline V gene data show CDR1 as SGHTA and CDR2 as FQGNSA. V shed 4 bases, J shed 4 bases, and the junction held 5 bases outside the gene matches. The CDR3 is 14 amino acids. Libraries of TCR beta came from iRepertoire HTBI primers plus Arm-PCR of CDR3 regions. TCRdb reprocessed the multiplex PCR reads with MiXCR, giving one entry per CDR3 protein. Of 400,000 to 500,000 distinct CDR3 sequences listed, over 20% are singletons. The table lists this clonotype with many counts. Its antigen is as yet unknown.

The sample consisted of peripheral blood mononuclear cells (PBMCs), taken when the disease was refractory, from a patient treated with antithyroid drugs. The receptor was derived from a female donor with Graves disease. This chain uses TRBV7-2 with TRBJ2-5; TRBD2 matches 8 bases. CDR3 in amino acids: CASSSAGVGETQYF. In DNA form, the CDR3 reads TGTGCCAGCAGCTCAGCGGGAGTAGGAGAGACCCAGTACTTC.